Presented here are 20 T cell receptor beta chains from one specimen sequenced in a study of blood T cell repertoires in COVID-19 (dated by TCRdb to about 2020). Receptors were amplified or captured by the immunoSEQ multiplex PCR assay. In its TCRdb copy, this immuneACCESS table keeps in-frame sequences only and misses some clones. Where compared with another copy, unresolved V genes explain less than half of these, and the others have no known cause. For this sample there are around 65,000 clones; roughly 79% appear just once. Of the sample, around 47% falls within the top ten clones. Sequenced: peripheral blood. All receptors derive from a human donor in a cohort sampled during active COVID-19.

In nucleotides, the CDR3 is TGTGCCAGCAGTTTAGGGACAGCTCGAGGCTACACCTTC. It translates to CASSLGTARGYTF. The rearrangement joins TRBV28 to TRBJ1-2, with TRBD1 matching 7 bases. This CDR3 comprises 13 residues. The trim removed 2 bases at V and 8 bases at J, leaving 5 bases unmatched. Germline lookup yields CDR1 MDHEN and CDR2 SYDVKM.

This chain links TRBV24-1 with TRBJ2-1; TRBD2 matches at 9 bases. The CDR3 loop spans 14 amino acids. The ends lost 5 bases at V and 8 bases at J; junction bases unmatched: 6. CDR1 and CDR2 from the germline V gene are KGHDR and SFDVKD. CDR3 region: CATSGPSGAYEQFF. DNA for the CDR3: TGTGCCACCAGTGGCCCTAGCGGGGCCTATGAGCAGTTCTTC.

This chain connects TRBV7-6 to TRBJ2-2; D might be TRBD2 (5 bases). The CDR3 is 13 residues long. Trimming cost V 3 bases and J 9 bases, with 11 bases left between them. Germline V lookup: CDR1 SGHVS, CDR2 FNYEAQ. CDR3 nucleotides: TGTGCCAGCAGCTTCGGGAATAATCGGGAGCTGTTTTTT. As protein: CASSFGNNRELFF.

This clone was seen only once. The chain carries TRBV5-6 and TRBJ2-5, with D tentatively TRBD2 (6 bases). Trimming pared 4 bases from V and 5 bases from J, leaving 6 bases between. The germline V gene encodes CDR1 SGHDT and CDR2 YYEEEE. The length of the CDR3 is 11 residues. CDR3 in DNA: TGTGCCAGCAGCGGAGGGGAGACCCAGTACTTC. Protein product: CASSGGETQYF.

Only a few counts were recorded for this clone. V usage is TRBV7-6 and J usage is TRBJ1-5; TRBD1 is a possible D gene (5 bases). Germline V gene sequence: CDR1 SGHVS, CDR2 FNYEAQ. Trimming removed 1 base from V and 6 bases from J, with 16 bases in between. The CDR3 covers 16 residues. The CDR3 protein is CASSLGGDQRIQPQHF. CDR3 nucleotides: TGTGCCAGCAGCTTAGGGGGGGATCAGAGGATTCAGCCCCAGCATTTT.

The chain combines TRBV7-9 with TRBJ2-5; 9 nucleotides line up with TRBD2. V was clipped by 0 bases and J by 5 bases; unmatched bases: 7. CDR3 length: 16 residues. Germline CDR1 reads SEHNR; CDR2 reads FQNEAQ (reference sequence). CDR3 sequence: CASSLARGLAGETQYF. The CDR3 DNA sequence: TGTGCCAGCAGCTTAGCACGGGGGCTAGCGGGGGAGACCCAGTACTTC.

This chain connects TRBV27 to TRBJ2-6; TRBD1 aligns across 9 bases. Germline-derived CDR1 and CDR2 are MNHEY and SMNVEV (reference sequence). J lost 4 bases, V lost 6 bases, and 4 bases had no gene match. The CDR3 contains 15 residues. The CDR3 is CASSTGGRGANVLTF. The DNA of the CDR3 is TGTGCCAGCAGCACAGGGGGCAGAGGGGCCAACGTCCTGACTTTC.

V usage is TRBV15 and J usage is TRBJ2-3; 7 positions match TRBD2. This CDR3 contains 14 residues. Germline V gene lookup returns CDR1 LNHNV and CDR2 YYDKDF (reference sequence). V trimming: 5 bases; J trimming: 11 bases; junction bases outside the gene matches: 13. DNA of the CDR3: TGTGCCACCAGCCCCGCGGTACAGCGGGGAGGGCAGTATTTT. Residues: CATSPAVQRGGQYF.

The V and J genes are TRBV9 and TRBJ1-2, with D hard to call. This CDR3 has 13 amino acids. V shed 0 bases and J shed 1 base, with 4 bases lying between them. CDR1 SGDLS and CDR2 YYNGEE come from the germline V gene. The CDR3 reads CASSVVINYGYTF. The CDR3 DNA sequence: TGTGCCAGCAGCGTAGTAATTAACTATGGCTACACCTTC.

This clone was detected once. This chain's CDR3 is CASSVELGPGQGMNTEAFF. The DNA of the CDR3 is TGTGCCAGCAGCGTAGAGTTGGGTCCGGGACAGGGGATGAACACTGAAGCTTTCTTT. The chain has TRBV9 and TRBJ1-1, with 10 nucleotides matching TRBD1. Trimming at V came to 0 bases and at J to 0 bases, leaving 11 bases not matched to a gene. The CDR3 is 19 residues long. Looked up from germline, CDR1 is SGDLS and CDR2 is YYNGEE. Complete variable domain (other parts from reference TRBV9 and TRBJ1-1): DSGVTQTPKHLITATGQRVTLRCSPRSGDLSVYWYQQSLDQGLQFLIQYYNGEERAKGNILERFSAQQFPDLHSELNLSSLELGDSALYFCASSVELGPGQGMNTEAFFGQGTRLTVV.

Here the CDR3 reads CASSAGTGAQETQYF. As DNA, the CDR3 is TGCGCCAGCAGCGCCGGGACAGGGGCCCAAGAGACCCAGTACTTC. The V gene is TRBV5-1, the J gene TRBJ2-5, with TRBD1 matching 10 bases. The CDR3 contains 15 residues. CDR1 is SGHRS, CDR2 YFSETQ, per germline. V was pared by 4 bases and J by 1 base, with 4 bases of the junction left unmatched.

The chain employs TRBV7-6 and TRBJ2-6, with D tentatively TRBD1 (6 bases). The CDR3 totals 15 residues. V lost 5 bases, J lost 2 bases, and 10 bases lay in between. Germline V CDR1 and CDR2: SGHVS, FNYEAQ. This CDR3 is CASSDRTAGANVLTF. Written as DNA, the CDR3 is TGTGCCAGCAGCGACAGGACGGCTGGGGCCAACGTCCTGACTTTC.

A few counts support this clone. The genes are TRBV27 and TRBJ1-6, with 7 bases aligning to TRBD1. Germline trimming cut 8 bases from V and 5 bases from J; bases unmatched to any gene: 6. The CDR3 spans 14 residues. CDR1 is MNHEY, CDR2 SMNVEV, per germline (reference sequence). CDR3 bases: TGTGCCAGCGGAGCAACAGGGGATAATTCACCCCTCCACTTT. It encodes CASGATGDNSPLHF.

This chain connects TRBV7-2 to TRBJ1-4, with D tentatively TRBD1 (5 bases). This CDR3 comprises 15 residues. Trimming cost V 4 bases and J 5 bases, with 14 bases left between them. Germline values: CDR1 SGHTA, CDR2 FQGNSA. The CDR3 region has the DNA TGTGCCAGCAGCTCCCTCGGGGGGTTGAATGAAAAACTGTTTTTT. Its protein is CASSSLGGLNEKLFF.

The rearrangement uses TRBV19 and TRBJ2-4; 16 nucleotides match TRBD2. The CDR3 contains 19 residues. Germline CDR1 LNHDA, CDR2 SQIVND (reference sequence). CDR3 in amino acids: CANHSGTSGGAETKNIQYF. CDR3 coding DNA: TGTGCTAATCATTCGGGGACTAGCGGGGGGGCCGAAACCAAAAACATTCAGTACTTC. Supplemented by reference TRBV19 and TRBJ2-4, the full variable domain reads DGGITQSPKYLFRKEGQNVTLSCEQNLNHDAMYWYRQDPGQGLRLIYYSQIVNDFQKGDIAEGYSVSREKKESFPLTVTSAQKNPTAFYLCANHSGTSGGAETKNIQYFGAGTRLSVL.

This chain uses TRBV10-2 with TRBJ2-2; D unresolved. The CDR3 runs to 13 residues. Germline CDR1 and CDR2: WSHSY and SAAADI. V gave up 6 bases and J gave up 6 bases, with 11 bases separating them. The CDR3 DNA reads as TGCGCCAGCAGCCCGACTTGGGCCGGGGAGCTGTTTTTT. The encoded protein is CASSPTWAGELFF.

The sample holds a few counts of this clone. The chain recombines TRBV27 with TRBJ2-2; TRBD1 is a possible D gene (5 bases). Germline CDR1 and CDR2: MNHEY and SMNVEV (reference sequence). This CDR3 is built from 19 residues. V lost 2 bases, J lost 0 bases, and 19 bases lay in between. In DNA form, the CDR3 reads TGTGCCAGCAGTTTAGGGTATCTTGCGACAGTAACGAACACCGGGGAGCTGTTTTTT. This codes for CASSLGYLATVTNTGELFF.

The J gene is TRBJ2-7, the V gene TRBV6-6; 7 positions match TRBD1. The CDR3 runs 14 residues. The ends lost 6 bases at V and 1 base at J; junction bases unmatched: 6. CDR1 is MNHNY and CDR2 is SVGAGI in the germline V gene (reference sequence). The CDR3 sequence: CASRWDSKSYEQYF. The CDR3 coding sequence is TGTGCCAGCAGGTGGGACAGCAAATCCTACGAGCAGTACTTC.

This clone has just a few counts. The V call is TRBV3-1 (or the pseudogene TRBV3-2), the J call TRBJ2-5; 11 nucleotides agree with TRBD2. This CDR3 is built from 14 residues. The ends lost 4 bases at V and 6 bases at J; junction bases unmatched: 4. Germline lookup yields CDR1 LGHDT and CDR2 YNNKEL (reference sequence). CDR3 protein: CASSLSGGAQTQYF. The CDR3 DNA sequence: TGTGCCAGCAGCCTTAGCGGGGGGGCTCAGACCCAGTACTTC.

The CDR3 protein is CASSRPGLVMSNEQFF. As DNA, the CDR3 is TGCGCCAGCAGCCGTCCGGGGTTGGTGATGAGCAATGAGCAGTTCTTC. The rearrangement uses TRBV4-1 and TRBJ2-1, with a weak D call TRBD2 (5 bases). Germline V CDR1 and CDR2: MGHRA, YSYEKL. The CDR3 is 16 amino acids. V was cut by 4 bases and J by 6 bases, with 19 bases left in between.